A selection of T cell receptor beta chains follows, all from one sample in a study of blood T cell repertoires in COVID-19. Produced via immunoSEQ multiplex PCR; TCRdb's table is partial and in-frame only. Counted here are more than 110,000 clones, under 85% occurring once; the ten biggest clones make up under 2%. The specimen sequenced was PBMCs or T cells enriched from blood (not recorded which). Receptors were obtained from a young woman who had been exposed to COVID-19. Both conserved end residues are part of each CDR3. Each record gives: D gene, V gene, CDR3 length, J gene, clone size, CDR3 protein, CDR3 DNA. A D gene is named only where the DNA matches it firmly. Only some rows state a clone size, as once, few, many or a class for expanded clones.

.,TRBV7-2,15,TRBJ2-1,once,CASSPSGNGIGEQFF,TGTGCCAGCAGCCCCTCCGGGAATGGGATTGGTGAGCAGTTCTTC
.,TRBV18,13,TRBJ1-5,once,CASSLNSNQPQHF,TGTGCCAGCTCACTAAATAGCAATCAGCCCCAGCATTTT
.,TRBV7-9,15,TRBJ1-1,.,CASSLGPVMNTEAFF,TGTGCCAGCAGCCTAGGTCCGGTCATGAACACTGAAGCTTTCTTT
.,TRBV7-9,15,TRBJ2-5,.,CASTSPGKEGETQYF,TGTGCCAGCACATCTCCTGGGAAGGAGGGAGAGACCCAGTACTTC
TRBD2,TRBV7-9,16,TRBJ2-7,once,CASSPLRGVLSYEQYF,TGTGCCAGCAGCCCGCTCCGGGGGGTCCTCTCCTACGAGCAGTACTTC
.,TRBV7-8,13,TRBJ2-1,once,CASSLGLEDEQFF,TGTGCCAGCAGCTTAGGCCTGGAGGATGAGCAGTTCTTC
.,TRBV28,16,TRBJ1-1,.,CASSFFSRGQNTEAFF,TGTGCCAGCAGTTTTTTTTCCCGGGGACAGAACACTGAAGCTTTCTTT
.,TRBV29-1,11,TRBJ2-5,.,CSMNRGETQYF,TGCAGCATGAACAGAGGGGAGACCCAGTACTTC
TRBD1,TRBV2,15,TRBJ1-5,.,CASSGRTGGGQPQHF,TGTGCCAGCAGTGGACGGACAGGGGGCGGTCAGCCCCAGCATTTT
TRBD1,TRBV19,16,TRBJ2-6,.,CASRGQGAGGANVLTF,TGTGCCAGTAGGGGACAGGGGGCAGGTGGGGCCAACGTCCTGACTTTC
.,TRBV6-5,14,TRBJ1-2,.,CASSYRPQLFGYTF,TGTGCCAGCAGTTACCGGCCACAGTTGTTTGGCTACACCTTC
.,TRBV7-6,16,TRBJ2-7,.,CASSLVGSESWDEQYF,TGTGCCAGCAGCTTAGTAGGTAGCGAGAGTTGGGACGAGCAGTACTTC
TRBD1,TRBV6-1,18,TRBJ2-7,.,CASSEKGAWSVVSGEQYF,TGTGCCAGCAGCGAAAAGGGGGCTTGGAGTGTGGTCTCGGGCGAGCAGTACTTC
TRBD2,TRBV5-4,15,TRBJ2-3,.,CASTTGGGATDTQYF,TGTGCCAGCACGACGGGAGGGGGGGCGACAGATACGCAGTATTTT
TRBD2,TRBV3-1/TRBV3-2,17,TRBJ2-1,.,CASSQGWGGIRYNEQFF,TGTGCCAGCAGCCAAGGGTGGGGGGGGATTCGATATAATGAGCAGTTCTTC
.,TRBV4-1,15,TRBJ2-7,.,CASSQVDSRGVEQYF,TGCGCCAGCAGCCAAGTGGACAGCAGGGGGGTCGAGCAGTACTTC
.,TRBV27,17,TRBJ2-3,.,CASSPLGGTSSTDTQYF,TGTGCCAGCAGTCCCTTGGGAGGGACATCTAGCACAGATACGCAGTATTTT
TRBD2,TRBV7-2,15,TRBJ2-4,.,CATYGNAGGKNIQYF,TGTGCCACCTACGGGAACGCGGGGGGCAAAAACATTCAGTACTTC
.,TRBV11-3,15,TRBJ2-7,.,CASSRGSGHSYEQYF,TGTGCCAGCAGCCGCGGTAGCGGCCACTCCTACGAGCAGTACTTC
TRBD2,TRBV6-5,14,TRBJ2-3,.,CASRDSGSTDTQYF,TGTGCCAGCAGGGATAGCGGGAGCACAGATACGCAGTATTTT
.,TRBV7-2,16,TRBJ2-5,.,CASSLDSGAGQETQYF,TGTGCCAGCAGTTTAGACAGTGGAGCAGGGCAAGAGACCCAGTACTTC
TRBD1,TRBV18,15,TRBJ1-5,.,CASSPNRGPEQPQHF,TGTGCCAGCTCACCCAACAGGGGGCCCGAACAGCCCCAGCATTTT
.,TRBV6-5,12,TRBJ2-7,once,CASSFTGYEQYF,TGTGCCAGCAGTTTCACGGGTTACGAGCAGTACTTC
.,TRBV10-3,12,TRBJ2-5,.,CAISGTQETQYF,TGTGCCATCAGTGGGACACAAGAGACCCAGTACTTC
.,TRBV13,15,TRBJ1-3,.,CASSLLRQKGNTIYF,TGTGCCAGCAGCTTATTAAGACAGAAAGGAAACACCATATATTTT
TRBD2,TRBV4-2,16,TRBJ2-7,.,CASSQAGTRIMHEQYF,TGTGCCAGCAGCCAAGCCGGGACTAGGATAATGCACGAGCAGTACTTC
.,TRBV2,15,TRBJ1-5,.,CASSANRVYNQPQHF,TGTGCCAGCAGTGCGAACAGGGTTTACAATCAGCCCCAGCATTTT
.,TRBV7-9,14,TRBJ2-7,.,CASSIGVLSYEQYF,TGTGCCAGCAGTATAGGGGTCCTCTCCTACGAGCAGTACTTC
.,TRBV5-1,17,TRBJ1-6,.,CASSRQSASSYNSPLHF,TGCGCCAGCAGCCGCCAAAGCGCCAGCTCCTATAATTCACCCCTCCACTTT
.,TRBV6-5,16,TRBJ2-6,.,CASSFTTSSGANVLTF,TGTGCCAGCAGTTTCACTACTAGCTCCGGGGCCAACGTCCTGACTTTC
.,TRBV4-1,14,TRBJ2-2,few,CASSLPQVTGELFF,TGCGCCAGCAGCCTACCTCAGGTGACCGGGGAGCTGTTTTTT
TRBD2,TRBV9,15,TRBJ2-3,.,CASSVSGTWADTQYF,TGTGCCAGCAGCGTGAGCGGGACTTGGGCAGATACGCAGTATTTT
TRBD1,TRBV29-1,14,TRBJ2-1,.,CSVGGQGLYNEQFF,TGCAGCGTTGGGGGACAGGGCCTTTACAATGAGCAGTTCTTC
TRBD2,TRBV11-2,15,TRBJ2-1,once,CASSIGTSGYNEQFF,TGTGCCAGCAGCATTGGGACTAGCGGGTACAATGAGCAGTTCTTC
.,TRBV19,14,TRBJ1-1,.,CASSKRTGNTEAFF,TGTGCCAGTAGCAAGCGGACGGGAAACACTGAAGCTTTCTTT
.,TRBV5-5,13,TRBJ1-1,.,CASSTSLNTEAFF,TGTGCCAGCAGTACTAGCTTGAACACTGAAGCTTTCTTT
TRBD2,TRBV5-1,14,TRBJ2-5,.,CASSLGGGQETQYF,TGCGCCAGCAGCTTGGGGGGGGGCCAAGAGACCCAGTACTTC
.,TRBV28,12,TRBJ2-7,.,CASSRSGYEQYF,TGTGCCAGCAGCCGTTCGGGCTACGAGCAGTACTTC
.,TRBV5-5,14,TRBJ2-7,.,CASSFGGQRYEQYF,TGTGCCAGCAGCTTCGGGGGGCAACGCTACGAGCAGTACTTC
TRBD1,TRBV4-1,17,TRBJ1-5,.,CASSQGPTGAGNQPQHF,TGCGCCAGCAGCCAAGGCCCTACAGGGGCAGGGAATCAGCCCCAGCATTTT
TRBD1,TRBV4-2,19,TRBJ1-2,.,CASSQQANRGPDLDYGYTF,TGTGCCAGCAGCCAACAGGCAAACAGGGGCCCCGATCTGGACTATGGCTACACCTTC
TRBD1,TRBV24-1,14,TRBJ1-6,.,CATSKGQGNSPLHF,TGTGCCACCTCTAAGGGACAGGGTAATTCACCCCTCCACTTT
TRBD1,TRBV5-5,13,TRBJ2-7,.,CASSRQGGYEQYF,TGTGCCAGCAGCAGACAGGGGGGGTACGAGCAGTACTTC
.,TRBV11-2,16,TRBJ1-2,few,CASSLNPGSNGHGYTF,TGTGCCAGCAGCTTAAATCCAGGGTCGAACGGGCATGGCTACACCTTC